Shown below are 15 T cell receptor beta chains from a single sample sequenced in a study of identical twins. One entry per CDR3 protein, called by TCRdb with MiXCR from the 5' RACE reads. The sample lists roughly 240,000 distinct CDR3 sequences, roughly 7% occurring once. These records were also assigned to another study, of yellow fever vaccine responses in identical twins.

The sample comprised memory (CD45RO+) T cells sorted from blood. Receptor source: a woman younger than 30 in good health.

This clonotype came up a few times. The chain carries TRBV7-6 and TRBJ1-6; no definite D call. Trimming took off 1 base at V and 9 bases at J, with 16 bases between the two ends. The CDR3 extends over 16 amino acids. The germline V gene encodes CDR1 SGHVS and CDR2 FNYEAQ. The CDR3 here is CASSLGGGRDSSPLHF. The CDR3 bases are TGTGCCAGCAGCTTAGGAGGTGGGAGGGATTCTTCACCCCTCCACTTT.

The rearrangement uses TRBV12-3 or TRBV12-4 and TRBJ2-3; D is ambiguous. This CDR3 has 15 residues. Trimming stripped 3 bases from V and 1 base from J, with 11 bases between. The CDR3 DNA is TGTGCCAGCAGTTTCTTGAGAGAGGGCACAGATACGCAGTATTTT. Protein product: CASSFLREGTDTQYF.

The chain is built from TRBV10-2 and TRBJ2-7, with D perhaps TRBD1 (6 bases). Trimming shortened V by 4 bases and J by 3 bases, and 13 bases separated the two germline ends. The CDR3 has 14 amino acids. The V gene's germline CDR1 is WSHSY and CDR2 SAAADI. The CDR3 DNA reads TGCGCCAGCAGTGGAGGACAGACCTACTACGAGCAGTACTTC. Its translation is CASSGGQTYYEQYF.

The CDR3 spells CASSQKAYNEQFF. The CDR3 DNA reads as TGTGCCAGCAGCCAGAAAGCATACAATGAGCAGTTCTTC. The chain combines TRBV3-1 with TRBJ2-1, with D unclear. Germline CDR1 reads LGHDT; CDR2 reads YNNKEL (reference sequence). CDR3 length: 13 residues. V was shortened by 3 bases and J by 4 bases, with 7 bases between the two germline ends.

This clonotype has just a few counts. This chain joins TRBV7-7 and TRBJ2-1, with D unresolved. The germline V gene has CDR1 SSHAT and CDR2 FNYEAQ (reference sequence). V lost 1 base to trimming and J lost 2 bases, with 9 bases between them. This CDR3 contains 15 residues. The CDR3 coding sequence is TGTGCCAGCAGCTTAGACCTAGGCCCCTACAATGAGCAGTTCTTC. Protein product: CASSLDLGPYNEQFF.

The rearrangement joins TRBV5-1 to TRBJ2-5; tentatively, D is TRBD1 (7 bases). Trimming took off 5 bases at V and 1 base at J, with 21 bases between the two ends. The CDR3 sequence is 17 residues long. The germline gives CDR1 SGHRS, CDR2 YFSETQ. The CDR3 DNA sequence: TGCGCCAGCAGACATAGGGTCGGAGGGACAGCCCAAGAGACCCAGTACTTC. Its translation: CASRHRVGGTAQETQYF.

CDR3 in DNA: TGTGCCAGCAGCCATCAACTGATATCGGGACAGGGTAGAGATACGCAGTATTTT. Residues: CASSHQLISGQGRDTQYF. V usage is TRBV4-2 and J usage is TRBJ2-3; 9 bases fit TRBD1. The length of the CDR3 is 18 residues. Per the germline V gene, CDR1 is LGHNA and CDR2 is YNFKEQ. Losses at the gene ends were 3 bases for V and 5 bases for J; bases not matched to a gene: 15.

This clonotype was found a few times. The rearrangement links TRBV20-1 to TRBJ2-2, with a possible D match to TRBD1 (6 bases). Trimming shortened V by 5 bases and J by 4 bases, and 14 bases separated the two germline ends. Germline V CDR1 and CDR2: DFQATT, SNEGSKA (reference sequence). This CDR3 spans 14 amino acids. CDR3 amino acids: CSAAGTRGTGELFF. In nucleotides, the CDR3 is TGCAGTGCTGCCGGGACACGTGGCACCGGGGAGCTGTTTTTT.

This clonotype appeared many times. The DNA of the CDR3 is TGTGCCAGCAGCCAAGATGAGTCAGCGGGGGGGTTTGAGCAGTTCTTC. This gives the protein CASSQDESAGGFEQFF. V gene TRBV4-2 combines with J gene TRBJ2-1; 10 nucleotides line up with TRBD2. V shed 0 bases and J 9 bases; nucleotides not matched to a gene: 8. Germline loops: CDR1 LGHNA, CDR2 YNFKEQ. CDR3 size: 16 residues.

This clonotype was found a few times. The CDR3 sequence: CASSHDFRLAGNEQFF. In DNA form, the CDR3 reads TGTGCCAGCAGCCACGACTTCAGACTAGCGGGTAATGAGCAGTTCTTC. The gene calls are TRBV3-1 and TRBJ2-1, with 10 bases matching TRBD2. J was trimmed by 7 bases and V by 3 bases; bases with no gene match: 9. Germline V CDR1 and CDR2: LGHDT, YNNKEL (reference sequence). The CDR3 consists of 16 residues.

This chain links TRBV5-1 with TRBJ2-1, with TRBD2 matching 14 bases. This CDR3 spans 17 amino acids. After removal of 2 bases from V and 9 bases from J, the junction contained 10 bases not matched to a gene. Germline V CDR1 and CDR2: SGHRS, YFSETQ. As DNA, the CDR3 is TGCGCCAGCAGCTTACAAGGGACTAGCGGGAGAGTTAGTGAGCAGTTCTTC. Translation: CASSLQGTSGRVSEQFF.

The table lists this clonotype with a few counts. The V and J genes are TRBV5-1 and TRBJ2-7; D is uncertain. The CDR3 loop spans 14 amino acids. V lost 0 bases to trimming and J lost 5 bases, with 12 bases between them. From germline, CDR1 is SGHRS and CDR2 YFSETQ. Written as DNA, the CDR3 is TGCGCCAGCAGCTTGGGAGGCCAGTTGGACGAGCAGTACTTC. Protein sequence: CASSLGGQLDEQYF.

This chain connects TRBV5-8 to TRBJ1-1, with D possibly matching TRBD1 (6 bases). The germline CDR1 and CDR2 sequences are SGHTS and YDEGEE. The V end was cut by 4 bases, the J end by 0 bases, with 13 bases between. The CDR3 runs 15 residues. CDR3 region: CASSTQGDMNTEAFF. The CDR3 DNA reads as TGTGCCAGCAGCACACAGGGTGACATGAACACTGAAGCTTTCTTT.

This clonotype was found a few times. V is TRBV10-3 and J is TRBJ2-7; 7 bases agree with TRBD1. Trimming at V came to 6 bases and at J to 4 bases, leaving 3 bases not matched to a gene. Germline V gene data show CDR1 as ENHRY and CDR2 as SYGVKD. The CDR3 totals 12 residues. The CDR3 region is CAISSTGYEQYV. The CDR3 DNA is TGTGCCATCAGCTCGACAGGGTACGAGCAGTACGTC.

This clonotype has only a few counts. The chain combines TRBV2 with TRBJ1-2, with TRBD1 identical over 11 bases. In germline, CDR1 is SNHLY, CDR2 FYNNEI. The CDR3 extends over 14 amino acids. The trim removed 6 bases at V and 7 bases at J, leaving 7 bases unmatched. CDR3 sequence: CASRRTGGGLGYTF. Here the CDR3 DNA reads TGTGCCAGCAGACGGACAGGGGGCGGACTTGGCTACACCTTC.